This passage covers 28 T cell receptor beta chains from one sample sequenced in a study of cytomegalovirus exposure and HLA in healthy donors. PCR employed 60 Vbeta and 13 Jbeta primers. The repertoire was sequenced with immunoSEQ multiplex PCR; TCRdb's copy has only in-frame clones and lacks some. The repertoire consists of around 150,000 clones, with about 75% occurring once and the leading ten covering 7.4%. Input material: PBMCs. These receptors came from a male donor in good health and CMV-seropositive.

This sequence joins TRBV5-1 and TRBJ2-3; tentatively, D is TRBD2 (5 bases). The germline gives CDR1 SGHRS, CDR2 YFSETQ. V was pared by 4 bases and J by 2 bases, with 8 bases between. The CDR3 is 13 residues long. Here the CDR3 reads CASSPRDTDTQYF. The CDR3 DNA is TGCGCCAGCAGCCCGAGGGACACAGATACGCAGTATTTT.

By frequency in the sample, this clone is medium-sized. The sample contains more than one DNA sequence encoding this CDR3. The CDR3 spells CASSWSLRSGVRVEQFF. In nucleotides, the CDR3 is TGTGCCAGCAGTTGGTCGCTCCGTAGCGGGGTTCGTGTTGAGCAGTTCTTC. The chain employs TRBV27 and TRBJ2-1, with TRBD2 matching over 8 bases. The V segment lost 4 bases and the J segment 9 bases; nucleotides outside the gene matches: 17. This CDR3 region has 17 residues. Germline V gene sequence: CDR1 MNHEY, CDR2 SMNVEV (reference sequence).

This chain links TRBV25-1 with TRBJ2-3, with TRBD1 identical over 10 bases. CDR1 and CDR2 (germline): MGHDK, SYGVNS. CDR3 size: 17 residues. V trimming: 1 base; J trimming: 5 bases; junction bases outside the gene matches: 9. CDR3 bases: TGTGCCAGCAGTGAATGGGGGACAGGGGTGGGTAAAGATACGCAGTATTTT. Amino acids: CASSEWGTGVGKDTQYF.

The chain recombines TRBV9 with TRBJ2-3; the match to TRBD2 covers 8 bases. Germline CDR1 SGDLS, CDR2 YYNGEE. With 3 bases clipped from V and 1 base from J, the junction kept 7 bases outside the gene matches. CDR3 length: 16 residues. The CDR3 DNA sequence: TGTGCCAGCAGCGCGGGGGGGGGCCTTGGCACAGATACGCAGTATTTT. Its protein is CASSAGGGLGTDTQYF.

Concerning this clone: The same CDR3 is also encoded by other DNA sequences in this sample. The rearrangement uses TRBV30 and TRBJ1-1; 8 bases are shared with TRBD1. The CDR3 has 12 residues. With V trimmed by 5 bases and J by 2 bases, 1 base remained unmatched. Germline V CDR1 and CDR2: GTSNPN, SVGIG (reference sequence). CDR3 sequence reads: CAWGTGNTEAFF. DNA of the CDR3: TGTGCCTGGGGGACAGGAAACACTGAAGCTTTCTTT.

This clone was observed a handful of times. The chain couples TRBV2 to TRBJ2-7, with a tentative D call TRBD2 (7 bases). This CDR3 region has 15 residues. V was clipped by 6 bases and J by 5 bases, with 20 bases between them. Germline values: CDR1 SNHLY, CDR2 FYNNEI. This chain's CDR3 is CASSRLGGARNEQYF. CDR3 nucleotides: TGTGCCAGCAGCCGTTTAGGGGGGGCGAGGAACGAGCAGTACTTC.

This chain joins TRBV11-2 and TRBJ2-4; 8 bases are shared with TRBD2. Germline V lookup: CDR1 SGHAT, CDR2 FQNNGV. This CDR3 has 14 residues. V trimming: 1 base; J trimming: 6 bases; junction bases outside the gene matches: 2. The CDR3 DNA is TGTGCCAGCAGCTTAGTAGCGGGGTTAAACATTCAGTACTTC. Translated, it gives CASSLVAGLNIQYF.

This chain links TRBV15 with TRBJ1-2; D ambiguous. Trimming cost V 0 bases and J 3 bases, with 5 bases left between them. This CDR3 spans 13 amino acids. Germline lookup yields CDR1 LNHNV and CDR2 YYDKDF (reference sequence). The CDR3 DNA reads as TGTGCCACCAGCAGAGATCGGGACTATGGCTACACCTTC. Amino acids: CATSRDRDYGYTF.

Concerning this clone: At one of its ends the junction is not consistent with the germline gene, which may arise from a read error. The V gene is TRBV7-7, the J gene TRBJ2-2, with D possibly TRBD1 on 5 matching bases. Per the germline V gene, CDR1 is SSHAT and CDR2 is FNYEAQ (reference sequence). CDR3 length equals 13 residues. CDR3 coding DNA: TGTGCTAGCAGCTTAGACAGCACCGGGGAGCTGTTTTTT. Protein product: CASSLDSTGELFF.

The J gene is TRBJ1-1, the V gene TRBV5-4, with D unresolved. V shed 4 bases and J shed 4 bases, with 14 bases lying between them. Germline-derived CDR1 and CDR2 are SGHNT and YYREEE (reference sequence). The CDR3 is 14 amino acids. The CDR3 DNA reads TGTGCCAGCAGCCTAAAACCGACGGGCACTGAAGCTTTCTTT. Its protein is CASSLKPTGTEAFF.

A few counts support this clone. The chain has TRBV1 and TRBJ1-2; the D segment call TRBD1 is taken from the table without a DNA check. TRBV1 is listed as a pseudogene. This CDR3 has 15 residues. The CDR3, as DNA: TGCACCAGCAGCCAAGGACAGGGGGCGAACTATGGCTACACCTTC. This sequence encodes CTSSQGQGANYGYTF.

The chain couples TRBV2 to TRBJ2-3, with TRBD2 matching 11 bases. Germline CDR1 SNHLY, CDR2 FYNNEI. This CDR3 is built from 15 residues. V lost 6 bases, J lost 6 bases, and 8 bases stayed unmatched. CDR3 sequence (DNA): TGTGCCAGCAGGCCTACTAGCGGGGGTGGGGATACGCAGTATTTT. It yields the protein CASRPTSGGGDTQYF.

In this sample, this clone turned up a few times. This chain links TRBV2 with TRBJ1-4, with a weak D call TRBD1 (5 bases). The CDR3 runs to 12 residues. The germline V gene encodes CDR1 SNHLY and CDR2 FYNNEI. The V end was cut by 7 bases, the J end by 6 bases, with 9 bases between. The CDR3 protein is CASTGHDEKLFF. CDR3 bases: TGTGCCAGCACCGGACACGATGAAAAACTGTTTTTT.

This clone was found once. This rearrangement joins TRBV7-2 to TRBJ2-3; D is uncertain. The germline V and J ends were trimmed by 2 bases and 4 bases, with 4 bases remaining between them. Looked up from germline, CDR1 is SGHTA and CDR2 is FQGNSA. The CDR3 loop spans 12 amino acids. The CDR3 DNA is TGTGCCAGCAGCTTATTCGCAGATACGCAGTATTTT. Encoded protein: CASSLFADTQYF.

V is TRBV10-3 and J is TRBJ2-1; 9 nucleotides agree with TRBD2. Germline CDR1 ENHRY, CDR2 SYGVKD. This CDR3 region has 14 residues. Losses at the gene ends were 8 bases for V and 7 bases for J; bases not matched to a gene: 9. The chain's CDR3 is CAIAGGLARNEQFF. DNA for the CDR3: TGTGCCATCGCAGGTGGACTAGCGAGGAATGAGCAGTTCTTC.

The chain links TRBV18 to TRBJ2-3, with TRBD2 matching 13 bases. The CDR3 has 16 amino acids. After removal of 0 bases from V and 3 bases from J, the junction contained 0 bases not matched to a gene. CDR1 is KGHSH and CDR2 is LQKENI in the germline V gene. In DNA form, the CDR3 reads TGTGCCAGCTCACCACCGGGACTAGCGGGAACAGATACGCAGTATTTT. Translation: CASSPPGLAGTDTQYF.

This clone came up once. This sequence joins TRBV7-3 and TRBJ2-1; TRBD2 matches 12 bases. V shed 5 bases, J shed 7 bases, and the junction held 9 bases outside the gene matches. This CDR3 spans 16 amino acids. CDR1 and CDR2 from the germline V gene are SGHTA and FQGTGA. The CDR3 spells CASSQQLAGGLNEQFF. The CDR3 DNA follows: TGTGCCAGCAGCCAACAACTAGCGGGGGGCTTAAATGAGCAGTTCTTC.

The rearrangement uses TRBV9 and TRBJ2-1; TRBD2 matches 11 bases. The trim removed 0 bases at V and 3 bases at J, leaving 2 bases unmatched. From germline, CDR1 is SGDLS and CDR2 YYNGEE. The length of the CDR3 is 16 residues. The CDR3 DNA is TGTGCCAGCAGCGTAGGGACTAGCGGGCTCTACAATGAGCAGTTCTTC. It yields the protein CASSVGTSGLYNEQFF. Using reference TRBV9 and TRBJ2-1 for the parts outside the CDR3, the full variable domain is DSGVTQTPKHLITATGQRVTLRCSPRSGDLSVYWYQQSLDQGLQFLIQYYNGEERAKGNILERFSAQQFPDLHSELNLSSLELGDSALYFCASSVGTSGLYNEQFFGPGTRLTVL.

V gene TRBV6-5 combines with J gene TRBJ2-5, with a weak D call TRBD2 (5 bases). This CDR3 is built from 16 residues. Trimming removed 4 bases from V and 2 bases from J, with 17 bases in between. CDR1 MNHEY and CDR2 SVGAGI come from the germline V gene. The CDR3 DNA sequence: TGTGCCAGCAGTTCCCAGGCTAGCAGAAGGCAAGAGACCCAGTACTTC. Its translation is CASSSQASRRQETQYF.

The V call is TRBV7-9, the J call TRBJ2-5; 7 bases agree with TRBD2. CDR3 size: 14 residues. After removal of 1 base from V and 10 bases from J, the junction contained 9 bases not matched to a gene. The germline V gene has CDR1 SEHNR and CDR2 FQNEAQ (reference sequence). The CDR3 region has the DNA TGTGCCAGCAGCTTAGAGCTAGCGGAGGGAGACCAGTACTTC. Its translation is CASSLELAEGDQYF. The full variable domain, completed using reference TRBV7-9 and TRBJ2-5, is DTGVSQNPRHKITKRGQNVTFRCDPISEHNRLYWYRQTLGQGPEFLTYFQNEAQLEKSRLLSDRFSAERPKGSFSTLEIQRTEQGDSAMYLCASSLELAEGDQYFGPGTRLLVL.

The chain has TRBV30 and TRBJ2-7, with 8 positions matching TRBD2. The germline gives CDR1 GTSNPN, CDR2 SVGIG (reference sequence). The V gene end was trimmed by 3 bases and the J gene end by 3 bases; junction bases not matched to a gene: 4. This CDR3 comprises 13 residues. This chain's CDR3 is CAWSPGRVYEQYF. The DNA of the CDR3 is TGTGCCTGGAGCCCCGGGAGGGTCTACGAGCAGTACTTC.

The chain employs TRBV4-2 and TRBJ2-5; 13 bases fit TRBD2. V lost 4 bases to trimming and J lost 5 bases; unmatched junction nucleotides: 19. Per the germline V gene, CDR1 is LGHNA and CDR2 is YNFKEQ. The CDR3 extends over 20 amino acids. CDR3 coding DNA: TGTGCCAGCAGCCGGCGCCCCGGGACTAGCGGGGACCCATATCTGGAGACCCAGTACTTC. Protein product: CASSRRPGTSGDPYLETQYF.

The chain is built from TRBV28 and TRBJ1-5; tentatively, D is TRBD1 (5 bases). CDR3 length: 15 residues. V was clipped by 3 bases and J by 0 bases, with 9 bases between them. The germline CDR1 and CDR2 sequences are MDHEN and SYDVKM. The CDR3, as DNA: TGTGCCAGCAGTTTGGGGCTGTTTAGCAATCAGCCCCAGCATTTT. Amino acids: CASSLGLFSNQPQHF.

The CDR3 region has the DNA TGCGCCAGCAGCTTGACGGTCCCGAACACTGAAGCTTTCTTT. Its translation: CASSLTVPNTEAFF. The chain combines TRBV5-1 with TRBJ1-1; D is undetermined. CDR1 is SGHRS, CDR2 YFSETQ, per germline. V lost 1 base and J lost 1, with 8 bases in between. The CDR3 covers 14 residues.

This clone was recorded a few times. The chain has TRBV27 and TRBJ1-1, with 7 bases that match TRBD1. Germline V CDR1 and CDR2: MNHEY, SMNVEV (reference sequence). The CDR3 consists of 15 residues. V shed 2 bases, J shed 1 base, and the junction held 4 bases outside the gene matches. CDR3 amino acids: CASSLRPGGNTEAFF. As DNA, the CDR3 is TGTGCCAGCAGTTTACGGCCAGGGGGGAACACTGAAGCTTTCTTT.

The chain has TRBV9 and TRBJ1-1; no definite D call. Germline V gives CDR1 SGDLS, CDR2 YYNGEE. CDR3 length equals 15 residues. Trimming pared 0 bases from V and 3 bases from J, leaving 12 bases between. Written as DNA, the CDR3 is TGTGCCAGCAGCGTAGGGCGAGGGAGGGACACTGAAGCTTTCTTT. It yields the protein CASSVGRGRDTEAFF.

V gene TRBV2 combines with J gene TRBJ2-3; 8 bases agree with TRBD1. The CDR3 is 13 amino acids. V lost 6 bases and J lost 6; bases outside the gene matches: 5. Germline V gene sequence: CDR1 SNHLY, CDR2 FYNNEI. CDR3 residues: CASSGQGEDTQYF. The CDR3 DNA is TGTGCCAGCAGCGGACAGGGTGAGGATACGCAGTATTTT.

This chain connects TRBV2 to TRBJ2-3; 13 positions match TRBD2. CDR3 length: 17 amino acids. With V trimmed by 5 bases and J by 4 bases, 9 bases remained unmatched. The V gene's germline CDR1 is SNHLY and CDR2 FYNNEI. The CDR3 loop is CASSYPGLAGSPDTQYF. DNA for the CDR3: TGTGCCAGCAGTTACCCGGGACTAGCGGGGTCCCCAGATACGCAGTATTTT.